Shown below are 5 T cell receptor beta chains from a single sample sequenced in a study of T-cell memory formation after mild COVID-19. TCRdb passed the 5' RACE reads through MiXCR, listing each CDR3 protein once. The table lists roughly 170,000 distinct CDR3 sequences, around a sixth of them singletons. Sequencing was done on a sample of PBMCs or a T cell subset sorted from them (not recorded which). The receptor source for this set is a man aged 18 to 30 who had mild COVID-19 (a few samples of this study predate the infection). Cell type and time point are not known.

This chain joins TRBV7-8 and TRBJ1-1; D uncertain. Germline V lookup: CDR1 SGHVS, CDR2 FQNEAQ. The CDR3 totals 14 residues. The V and J ends lost 6 bases and 5 bases respectively, with 16 bases between them. The CDR3 DNA follows: TGTGCCAGCAGACCCAATCCCGGAAGGACTGAAGCTTTCTTT. Translating it yields CASRPNPGRTEAFF. Drawing the rest from reference TRBV7-8 and TRBJ1-1, the complete variable domain is GAGVSQSPRYKVAKRGQDVALRCDPISGHVSLFWYQQALGQGPEFLTYFQNEAQLDKSGLPSDRFFAERPEGSVSTLKIQRTQQEDSAVYLCASRPNPGRTEAFFGQGTRLTVV.

This clonotype was detected a few times. The chain employs TRBV15 and TRBJ1-4; D unresolved. From germline, CDR1 is LNHNV and CDR2 YYDKDF (reference sequence). This CDR3 region has 14 residues. V lost 1 base and J lost 5, with 8 bases in between. The CDR3 is CATSRGGWNEKLFF. In DNA, the CDR3 is TGTGCCACCAGCAGAGGAGGGTGGAATGAAAAACTGTTTTTT.

Ten or more counts support this clonotype. The chain carries TRBV6-2 or TRBV6-3 and TRBJ2-5; 11 bases align to TRBD1. The CDR3 is 15 residues long. Trimming took 2 bases from V and 5 from J; bases not matched to a gene: 4. Germline V gene lookup returns CDR1 MNHEY and CDR2 SVGEGT. In nucleotides, the CDR3 is TGTGCCAGCAGTTACCGGACAGGGGGCCGGGAGACCCAGTACTTC. Its translation: CASSYRTGGRETQYF.

The J gene is TRBJ2-3, the V gene TRBV24-1, with D possibly being TRBD1 or TRBD2 (6 bases each). CDR3 length equals 15 residues. The germline V gene encodes CDR1 KGHDR and CDR2 SFDVKD. Trimming stripped 4 bases from V and 5 bases from J, with 15 bases between. The DNA for the CDR3 is TGTGCCACCAGTGACCCCGGGGGCGAGGGAGATACGCAGTATTTT. Protein product: CATSDPGGEGDTQYF.

The chain links TRBV20-1 to TRBJ1-2; 11 bases match TRBD1. J lost 0 bases, V lost 0 bases, and 3 bases had no gene match. The CDR3 is made up of 16 amino acids. The germline V gene has CDR1 DFQATT and CDR2 SNEGSKA (reference sequence). CDR3 nucleotide sequence: TGCAGTGCTAGAGATGGGACAGGGGGAACTAACTATGGCTACACCTTC. Encoded protein: CSARDGTGGTNYGYTF.